Described below is a single T cell receptor (beta chain) sequence and its context. The antigen remains undetermined. The data were obtained in a study of vaccination and CD4 T cells after COVID-19. The ends lost 5 bases at V and 5 bases at J; junction bases unmatched: 4. Germline assignment: CDR1 SEHNR and CDR2 FQNEAQ (reference sequence). CDR3 size: 13 residues. Treatment defined: approximately nine-day PBMC culture with coronavirus spike peptide pools or control peptides (ViraFEST assay). The unexposed donor gave CD4+ T cells before the COVID-19 pandemic (2011-2018). From unexposed donors, CD4+ T cells were probed, cells permitting, with SARS-CoV-2 S/N and four cold-coronavirus spikes. Cultured CD4+ T-cell DNA underwent Oncomine TCR Beta short-read sequencing. Genomic DNA was isolated from CD4+ T cells that had been cultured. MiXCR, run by TCRdb on the PCR reads, gives a single entry per CDR3 protein. The table has approximately 11,000 distinct CDR3 sequences, around 28% seen once.

Source material: CD4+ T cells from blood, cultured in vitro. The source of this sequence is a human donor in good health. This chain links TRBV7-9 with TRBJ1-2; 8 bases match TRBD1. CDR3 in amino acids: CASSRRTGYGYTF. The DNA of the CDR3 is TGTGCCAGCAGCCGTAGGACAGGGTATGGCTACACCTTC.